The rows below give T cell receptor beta chains drawn from one sample of a study of blood T cell repertoires in COVID-19. Sequencing was performed with immunoSEQ multiplex PCR; in TCRdb, only in-frame clones are kept and a portion is missing. The data hold tens of thousands of clones, with 80% to 95% observed a single time. The specimen sequenced was peripheral blood. All receptors come from a human donor with active COVID-19. The donor label of this sample is uncertain. The CDR3 runs from the conserved cysteine through the conserved F or W. D genes are given only for firm matches. Size tells how often a clone was seen (once, few, many) or the class of an expanded clone, and some rows leave it out.

>15|TRBJ2-7|TRBV27|-|TRBD1
CASNGGTGGFYEQYF
TGTGCCAGCAATGGTGGAACAGGGGGTTTCTACGAGCAGTACTTC
>19|TRBJ2-5|TRBV4-2|-|TRBD2
CASSQDDSAGGLKQETQYF
TGTGCCAGCAGCCAAGATGATTCGGCGGGGGGACTAAAACAAGAGACCCAGTACTTC
>14|TRBJ1-5|TRBV14|once|-
CASSQPGQPRPQHF
TGTGCCAGCAGCCAACCAGGACAGCCTCGGCCCCAGCATTTT
>13|TRBJ1-2|TRBV4-3|-|-
CASSQDKNYGYTF
TGCGCCAGCAGCCAAGACAAAAACTATGGCTACACCTTC
>13|TRBJ1-2|TRBV6-6|-|-
CASSYSGGGGYTF
TGTGCCAGCAGTTACTCTGGGGGAGGAGGCTACACCTTC
>14|TRBJ1-1|TRBV2|-|-
CASSAVRQNTEAFF
TGTGCCAGCAGTGCGGTTAGACAGAACACTGAAGCTTTCTTT
>13|TRBJ1-1|TRBV27|once|-
CASSLARSTEAFF
TGTGCCAGCAGTTTAGCGAGGTCCACTGAAGCTTTCTTT
>14|TRBJ2-3|TRBV7-9|-|TRBD2
CAATLAGGWDTQYF
TGTGCCGCGACCTTAGCGGGGGGCTGGGATACGCAGTATTTT
>16|TRBJ1-3|TRBV6-5|-|-
CASSYSRREAGNTIYF
TGTGCCAGCAGTTACTCGAGAAGGGAGGCCGGAAACACCATATATTTT
>17|TRBJ2-3|TRBV2|-|TRBD2
CASSLVPSGGANDWQYF
TGTGCCAGCAGTTTAGTACCTAGCGGGGGGGCGAATGATTGGCAGTATTTT
>16|TRBJ1-3|TRBV6-1|few|TRBD1
CASSEYAGGAGNTIYF
TGTGCCAGCAGTGAATACGCAGGGGGCGCCGGAAACACCATATATTTT
>16|TRBJ1-1|TRBV5-1|-|TRBD1
CASSTLLQGARTEAFF
TGCGCCAGCAGCACCCTACTACAGGGGGCGAGGACTGAAGCTTTCTTT
>21|TRBJ2-1|TRBV6-2/TRBV6-3|-|TRBD2
CASSYLSVASGGARSYNEQFF
TGTGCCAGCAGTTACTTATCGGTGGCTAGCGGGGGGGCAAGATCCTACAATGAGCAGTTCTTC
>15|TRBJ2-7|TRBV11-3|once|-
CASSLEGGATYEQYF
TGTGCCAGCAGCTTAGAAGGAGGAGCTACCTACGAGCAGTACTTC
>15|TRBJ2-7|TRBV5-1|-|-
CASSLEQGRFYEQYF
TGCGCCAGCAGCTTGGAACAGGGCAGATTCTACGAGCAGTACTTC
>13|TRBJ1-3|TRBV19|once|-
CASSTGFGNTIYF
TGTGCCAGTTCCACAGGGTTTGGAAACACCATATATTTT
>14|TRBJ1-2|TRBV28|-|TRBD1
CATLSTGPGGGYTF
TGTGCCACCCTATCTACAGGGCCAGGGGGTGGCTACACCTTC
>14|TRBJ1-4|TRBV7-3|few|-
CASSPVGGHEKLFF
TGTGCCAGCAGCCCCGTGGGAGGGCATGAAAAACTGTTTTTT
>19|TRBJ2-3|TRBV11-2|-|-
CASTPRTGLHSSRTDTQYF
TGTGCCAGCACTCCAAGGACCGGACTACACTCATCCCGCACAGATACGCAGTATTTT
>16|TRBJ2-6|TRBV4-1|-|-
CASGRAPFSGANVLTF
TGCGCCAGCGGCCGGGCACCCTTCTCTGGGGCCAACGTCCTGACTTTC
>16|TRBJ2-1|TRBV6-1|-|TRBD1
CASSVYRGSSYNEQFF
TGTGCCAGCAGTGTTTACAGGGGGTCCTCCTACAATGAGCAGTTCTTC
>13|TRBJ2-5|TRBV7-3|-|-
CASSLQLRETQYF
TGTGCCAGCAGCTTACAACTGAGGGAGACCCAGTACTTC
>13|TRBJ1-1|TRBV3-1/TRBV3-2|-|-
CASSSQLNTEAFF
TGTGCCAGCAGTTCACAGCTGAACACTGAAGCTTTCTTT
>15|TRBJ1-1|TRBV9|-|TRBD1
CASSQGQAHAGEAFF
TGTGCCAGCAGCCAGGGACAGGCCCATGCTGGTGAAGCTTTCTTT
>17|TRBJ2-5|TRBV4-2|-|TRBD2
CASSQDLTSGSSETQYF
TGTGCCAGCAGCCAAGATCTGACTAGCGGGTCCTCGGAGACCCAGTACTTC
>17|TRBJ2-3|TRBV2|-|TRBD2
CASRPGLAGLSTDTQYF
TGTGCCAGCAGACCGGGACTAGCGGGACTCAGCACAGATACGCAGTATTTT
>15|TRBJ1-6|TRBV6-1|-|-
CASSEEAGVEAPLHF
TGTGCCAGCAGTGAAGAGGCAGGGGTTGAGGCACCCCTCCACTTT
>17|TRBJ2-3|TRBV28|-|TRBD2
CASSLLAGGRRTDTQYF
TGTGCCAGCAGTTTACTAGCGGGGGGGCGGCGCACAGATACGCAGTATTTT
>16|TRBJ2-7|TRBV7-2|-|TRBD2
CASSTSSGGFSYEQYF
TGTGCCAGCAGCACTTCTAGCGGGGGGTTCTCCTACGAGCAGTACTTC
>13|TRBJ1-5|TRBV12-3/TRBV12-4|-|-
CASSPLESQPQHF
TGTGCCAGCAGCCCCCTCGAGAGTCAGCCCCAGCATTTT
>15|TRBJ2-7|TRBV14|-|TRBD1
CASSRGTGGAGEQYF
TGTGCCAGCAGCAGAGGGACAGGGGGAGCTGGCGAGCAGTACTTC
>14|TRBJ2-7|TRBV18|-|-
CASSPRESLHEQYF
TGTGCCAGCTCACCACGTGAGAGCCTTCACGAGCAGTACTTC
>16|TRBJ2-1|TRBV4-2|-|-
CASSQEGGVSYNEQFF
TGTGCCAGCAGCCAAGAAGGCGGGGTGTCCTACAATGAGCAGTTCTTC
>12|TRBJ1-1|TRBV29-1|-|TRBD1
CSVPRQGTEAFF
TGCAGCGTCCCCCGACAGGGCACTGAAGCTTTCTTT
>13|TRBJ1-2|TRBV10-2|-|-
CASGPGGDYGYTF
TGCGCCAGCGGGCCCGGAGGGGACTATGGCTACACCTTC
>11|TRBJ1-1|TRBV19|-|-
CASELATEAFF
TGTGCCAGCGAATTGGCCACTGAAGCTTTCTTT
>17|TRBJ2-1|TRBV15|-|-
CATSPTPQGKRVDEQFF
TGTGCCACCAGCCCAACACCCCAGGGGAAGCGTGTGGATGAGCAGTTCTTC
>15|TRBJ2-7|TRBV15|once|TRBD1
CATSRGRTGGYEQYF
TGTGCCACCAGCAGGGGTCGGACAGGGGGCTACGAGCAGTACTTC
>16|TRBJ2-2|TRBV5-4|-|TRBD1
CASSLNRGLNTGELFF
TGTGCCAGCAGCTTAAACAGGGGGCTAAACACCGGGGAGCTGTTTTTT
>14|TRBJ1-1|TRBV18|-|-
CASSPSGVNTEAFF
TGTGCCAGCTCACCATCAGGGGTGAACACTGAAGCTTTCTTT
>15|TRBJ2-6|TRBV6-5|-|-
CATLSWESGANVLTF
TGTGCCACACTTTCTTGGGAGTCTGGGGCCAACGTCCTGACTTTC
>11|TRBJ2-1|TRBV20-1|-|-
CSAKQGNEQFF
TGCAGTGCCAAACAGGGCAATGAGCAGTTCTTC